The 10 T cell receptor beta chains reported below all come from one sample, sequenced in a study of control samples from healthy donors and cancer patients. Data came from immunoSEQ multiplex PCR; TCRdb stores just in-frame clones and leaves some out. Among 60,000 to 75,000 clones listed, roughly 84% were seen once. Sequenced: blood. The receptors stem from a man aged 50-59 years in good health.

The V gene is TRBV9, the J gene TRBJ1-5; D is possibly TRBD1 (6 bases). Germline CDR1 reads SGDLS; CDR2 reads YYNGEE. This CDR3 is built from 15 residues. Trimming removed 0 bases at V and 2 bases at J, with 9 bases between. This CDR3 reads CASSVGDRRNQPQHF. CDR3 in DNA: TGTGCCAGCAGCGTAGGCGACAGGCGCAATCAGCCCCAGCATTTT.

The rearrangement links TRBV6-5 to TRBJ1-5; D unresolved. The V end lost 5 bases, the J end lost 6 bases, and 11 bases lay between the germline ends. The CDR3 spans 13 residues. The V gene's germline CDR1 is MNHEY and CDR2 SVGAGI. This CDR3 is CASSLDSGQPQHF. Here the CDR3 DNA reads TGTGCCAGCAGTCTCGATTCTGGTCAGCCCCAGCATTTT.

In this sample, this clone turned up a few times. J is TRBJ1-3 and V is TRBV28; D gene uncertain. V lost 7 bases, J lost 11 bases, and 18 bases lay in between. CDR3 length: 13 amino acids. CDR1 and CDR2 (germline): MDHEN, SYDVKM. In nucleotides, the CDR3 is TGTGCCAGCATCCTACTCCCTGGAGGCTCCATATATTTT. This encodes CASILLPGGSIYF.

This clone has just one count. The V and J genes are TRBV5-1 and TRBJ1-2; D is unresolved. This CDR3 is built from 15 residues. Germline V gives CDR1 SGHRS, CDR2 YFSETQ. The germline V and J ends were trimmed by 5 bases and 0 bases, with 14 bases remaining between them. The chain's CDR3 is CASRRPGRTNYGYTF. The CDR3 DNA sequence: TGCGCCAGCAGGAGGCCGGGCCGCACTAACTATGGCTACACCTTC.

The chain links TRBV28 to TRBJ1-5; 9 nucleotides agree with TRBD1. This CDR3 is 16 amino acids long. J was trimmed by 2 bases and V by 3 bases; bases with no gene match: 5. The germline V gene has CDR1 MDHEN and CDR2 SYDVKM. CDR3: CASSLSQGAGNQPQHF. The CDR3 DNA reads TGTGCCAGCAGTTTGTCACAGGGGGCGGGCAATCAGCCCCAGCATTTT.

The chain has TRBV3-1 (or the pseudogene TRBV3-2) and TRBJ1-5; D is uncertain. Trimming removed 0 bases at V and 3 bases at J, with 9 bases between. The CDR3 runs to 15 residues. Germline assignment: CDR1 LGHDT and CDR2 YNNKEL (reference sequence). The CDR3 DNA sequence: TGTGCCAGCAGCCAAGAATCGTCATACAATCAGCCCCAGCATTTT. It codes for CASSQESSYNQPQHF.

The gene calls are TRBV5-1 and TRBJ1-1; D possibly corresponds to TRBD1 (5 bases). CDR1 and CDR2 (germline): SGHRS, YFSETQ. V gave up 4 bases and J gave up 3 bases, with 7 bases separating them. The CDR3 is 12 residues long. CDR3 sequence: CASSKGDTEAFF. CDR3 sequence (DNA): TGCGCCAGCAGCAAAGGGGACACTGAAGCTTTCTTT.

The chain carries TRBV19 and TRBJ2-2; D is uncertain. Germline loops: CDR1 LNHDA, CDR2 SQIVND (reference sequence). This CDR3 is built from 11 residues. V gave up 2 bases and J gave up 5 bases, with 0 bases separating them. Here the CDR3 reads CASSITGELFF. CDR3 in DNA: TGTGCCAGTAGTATAACCGGGGAGCTGTTTTTT.

The chain uses TRBV27 and TRBJ1-5, with D maybe TRBD1 (5 bases). CDR3 size: 13 residues. Germline CDR1 is MNHEY and CDR2 is SMNVEV (reference sequence). Trimming stripped 5 bases from V and 6 bases from J, with 11 bases between. The CDR3: CASSDRGGQPQHF. The CDR3 bases are TGTGCCAGCAGTGACCGTGGGGGTCAGCCCCAGCATTTT.

The V call is TRBV7-2, the J call TRBJ2-1, with 8 positions matching TRBD2. The CDR3 is 18 residues long. With 5 bases clipped from V and 4 bases from J, the junction kept 16 bases outside the gene matches. Per germline, CDR1 SGHTA and CDR2 FQGNSA. The CDR3 coding sequence is TGTGCCAGCAGCCGCAGGGGTAGCGGGATGGGTTTATACAATGAGCAGTTCTTC. Protein sequence: CASSRRGSGMGLYNEQFF.